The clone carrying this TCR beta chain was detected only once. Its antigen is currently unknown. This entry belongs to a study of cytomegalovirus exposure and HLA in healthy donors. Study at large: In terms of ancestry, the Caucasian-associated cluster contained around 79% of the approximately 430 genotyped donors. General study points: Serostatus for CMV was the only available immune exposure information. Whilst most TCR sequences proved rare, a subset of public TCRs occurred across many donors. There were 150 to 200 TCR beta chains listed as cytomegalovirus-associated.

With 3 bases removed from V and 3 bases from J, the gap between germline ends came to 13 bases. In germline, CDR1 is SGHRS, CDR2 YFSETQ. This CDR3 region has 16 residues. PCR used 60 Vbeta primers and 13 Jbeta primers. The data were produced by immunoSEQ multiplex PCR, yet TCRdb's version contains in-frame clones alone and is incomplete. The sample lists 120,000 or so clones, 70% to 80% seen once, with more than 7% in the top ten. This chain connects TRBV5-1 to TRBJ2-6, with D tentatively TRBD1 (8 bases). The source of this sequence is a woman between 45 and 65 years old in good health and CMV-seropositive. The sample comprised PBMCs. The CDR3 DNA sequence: TGCGCCAGCAGCTCGACAGGGGAGGGTGGGGCCAACGTCCTGACTTTC. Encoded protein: CASSSTGEGGANVLTF.